This T cell receptor beta chain was observed in a study of T cells in localized non-small cell lung cancer. This CDR3 region has 12 residues. CDR1 is LNHDA and CDR2 is SQIVND in the germline V gene (reference sequence). Clones were read by immunoSEQ multiplex PCR, and TCRdb kept only the in-frame ones, dropping some. This sample has about 1,800 clones, with 24% found just once. Judged by abundance, this clone is large. The chain employs TRBV19 and TRBJ1-1, with a tentative D call TRBD1 (6 bases). The source material was normal lung tissue next to the tumor, sampled before any cancer treatment. This receptor was taken from a male donor older than 55 with stage II squamous cell lung carcinoma. The CDR3 nucleotides read TGTTCCTACAGGGACTCTGGGACTGAAGCTTTCTTT. It specifies CSYRDSGTEAFF.